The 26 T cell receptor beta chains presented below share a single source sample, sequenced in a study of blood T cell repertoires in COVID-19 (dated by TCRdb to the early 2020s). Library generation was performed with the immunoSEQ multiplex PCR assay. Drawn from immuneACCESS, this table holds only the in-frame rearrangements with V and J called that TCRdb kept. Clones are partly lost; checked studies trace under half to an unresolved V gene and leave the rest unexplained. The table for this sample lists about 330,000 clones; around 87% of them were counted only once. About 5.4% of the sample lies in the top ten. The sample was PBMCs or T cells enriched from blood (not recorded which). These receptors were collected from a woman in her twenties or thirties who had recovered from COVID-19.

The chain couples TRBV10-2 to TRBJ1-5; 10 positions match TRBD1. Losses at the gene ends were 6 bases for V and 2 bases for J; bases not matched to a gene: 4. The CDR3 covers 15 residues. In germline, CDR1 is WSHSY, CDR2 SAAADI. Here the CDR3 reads CASRTGTGGNQPQHF. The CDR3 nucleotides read TGCGCCAGCAGGACGGGGACAGGGGGCAATCAGCCCCAGCATTTT.

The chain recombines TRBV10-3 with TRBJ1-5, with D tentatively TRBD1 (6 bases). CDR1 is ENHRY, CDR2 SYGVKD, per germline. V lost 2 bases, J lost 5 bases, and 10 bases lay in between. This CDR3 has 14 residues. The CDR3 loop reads CAISETGRDQPQHF. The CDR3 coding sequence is TGTGCCATCAGTGAGACAGGGCGGGATCAGCCCCAGCATTTT.

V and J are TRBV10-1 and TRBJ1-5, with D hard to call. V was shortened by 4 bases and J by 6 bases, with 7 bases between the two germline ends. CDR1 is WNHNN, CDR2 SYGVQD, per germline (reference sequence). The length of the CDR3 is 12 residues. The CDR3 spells CASSAGSQPQHF. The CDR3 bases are TGCGCCAGCAGTGCTGGGAGTCAGCCCCAGCATTTT.

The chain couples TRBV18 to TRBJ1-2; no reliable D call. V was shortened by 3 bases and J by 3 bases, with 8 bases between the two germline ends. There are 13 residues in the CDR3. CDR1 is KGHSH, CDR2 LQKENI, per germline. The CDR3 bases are TGTGCCAGCTCACCGGAACAGCACTATGGCTACACCTTC. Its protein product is CASSPEQHYGYTF. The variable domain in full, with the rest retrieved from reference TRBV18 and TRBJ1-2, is NAGVMQNPRHLVRRRGQEARLRCSPMKGHSHVYWYRQLPEEGLKFMVYLQKENIIDESGMPKERFSAEFPKEGPSILRIQQVVRGDSAAYFCASSPEQHYGYTFGSGTRLTVV.

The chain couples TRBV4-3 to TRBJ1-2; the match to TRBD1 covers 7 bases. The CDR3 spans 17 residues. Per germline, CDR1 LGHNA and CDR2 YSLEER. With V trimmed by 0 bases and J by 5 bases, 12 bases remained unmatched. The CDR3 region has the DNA TGCGCCAGCAGCCAAGATCTCTCAGTGACAGGGAAATATGGCTACACCTTC. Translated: CASSQDLSVTGKYGYTF.

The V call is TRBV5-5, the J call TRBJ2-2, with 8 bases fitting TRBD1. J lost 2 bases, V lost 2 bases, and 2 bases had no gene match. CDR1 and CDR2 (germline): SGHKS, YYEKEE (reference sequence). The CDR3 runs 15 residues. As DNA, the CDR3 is TGTGCCAGCAGCTTACAGGGGGTAAACACCGGGGAGCTGTTTTTT. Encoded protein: CASSLQGVNTGELFF.

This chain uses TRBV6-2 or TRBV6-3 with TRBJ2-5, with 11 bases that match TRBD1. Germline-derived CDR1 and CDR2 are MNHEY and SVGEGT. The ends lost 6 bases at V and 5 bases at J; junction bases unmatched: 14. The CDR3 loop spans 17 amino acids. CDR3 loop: CASSRQWTGGRRETQYF. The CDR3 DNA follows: TGTGCCAGCAGCCGCCAATGGACAGGGGGCCGTCGGGAGACCCAGTACTTC.

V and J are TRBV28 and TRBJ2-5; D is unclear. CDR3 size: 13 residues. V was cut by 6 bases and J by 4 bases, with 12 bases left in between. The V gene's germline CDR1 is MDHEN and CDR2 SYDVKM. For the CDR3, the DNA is TGTGCCAGCAGACTGATGGGCAGAGAGACCCAGTACTTC. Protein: CASRLMGRETQYF. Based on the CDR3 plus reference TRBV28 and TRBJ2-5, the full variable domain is DVKVTQSSRYLVKRTGEKVFLECVQDMDHENMFWYRQDPGLGLRLIYFSYDVKMKEKGDIPEGYSVSREKKERFSLILESASTNQTSMYLCASRLMGRETQYFGPGTRLLVL.

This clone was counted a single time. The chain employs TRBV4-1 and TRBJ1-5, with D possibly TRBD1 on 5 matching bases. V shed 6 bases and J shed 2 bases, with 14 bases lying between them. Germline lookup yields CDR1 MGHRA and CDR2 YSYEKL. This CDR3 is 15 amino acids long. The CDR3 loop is CASSPSFRGNQPQHF. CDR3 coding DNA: TGCGCCAGCAGTCCCTCATTCAGGGGCAATCAGCCCCAGCATTTT.

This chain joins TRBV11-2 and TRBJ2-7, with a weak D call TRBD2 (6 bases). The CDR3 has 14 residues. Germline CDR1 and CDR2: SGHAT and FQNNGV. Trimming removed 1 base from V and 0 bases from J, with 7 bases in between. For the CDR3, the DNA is TGTGCCAGCAGCTTAGGGGACTCCTCCTACGAGCAGTACTTC. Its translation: CASSLGDSSYEQYF.

The CDR3 DNA sequence: TGTGCCAGCAGCTTAGACAGGGGCGGCGAGCAGTACTTC. This gives the protein CASSLDRGGEQYF. The rearrangement uses TRBV5-4 and TRBJ2-7; 8 nucleotides match TRBD1. The germline gives CDR1 SGHNT, CDR2 YYREEE (reference sequence). With 2 bases clipped from V and 6 bases from J, the junction kept 4 bases outside the gene matches. This CDR3 has 13 residues.

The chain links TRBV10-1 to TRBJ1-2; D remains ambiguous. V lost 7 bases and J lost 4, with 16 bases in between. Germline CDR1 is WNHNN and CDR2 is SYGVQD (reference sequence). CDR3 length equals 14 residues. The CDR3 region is CASIMGANPYGYTF. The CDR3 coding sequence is TGCGCCAGCATCATGGGAGCAAATCCCTATGGCTACACCTTC.

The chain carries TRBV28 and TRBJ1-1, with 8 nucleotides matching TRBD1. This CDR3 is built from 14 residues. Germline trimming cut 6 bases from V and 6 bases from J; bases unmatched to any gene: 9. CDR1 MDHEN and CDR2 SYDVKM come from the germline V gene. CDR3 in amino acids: CASSRTGGGSEAFF. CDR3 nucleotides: TGTGCCAGCAGCCGCACAGGGGGAGGCTCTGAAGCTTTCTTT. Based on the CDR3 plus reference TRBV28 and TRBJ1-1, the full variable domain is DVKVTQSSRYLVKRTGEKVFLECVQDMDHENMFWYRQDPGLGLRLIYFSYDVKMKEKGDIPEGYSVSREKKERFSLILESASTNQTSMYLCASSRTGGGSEAFFGQGTRLTVV.

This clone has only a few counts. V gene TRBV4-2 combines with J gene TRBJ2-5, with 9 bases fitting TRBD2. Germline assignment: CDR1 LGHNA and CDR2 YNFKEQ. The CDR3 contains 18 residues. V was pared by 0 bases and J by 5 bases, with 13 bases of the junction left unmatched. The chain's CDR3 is CASSQDWSAGGPGETQYF. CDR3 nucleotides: TGTGCCAGCAGCCAAGACTGGTCTGCGGGGGGGCCTGGCGAGACCCAGTACTTC.

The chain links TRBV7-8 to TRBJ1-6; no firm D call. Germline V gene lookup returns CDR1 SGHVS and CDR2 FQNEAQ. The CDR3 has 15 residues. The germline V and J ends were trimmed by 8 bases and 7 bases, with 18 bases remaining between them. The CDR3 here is CASGKKNRLNSPLHF. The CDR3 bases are TGTGCCAGCGGGAAGAAAAACAGACTAAATTCACCCCTCCACTTT.

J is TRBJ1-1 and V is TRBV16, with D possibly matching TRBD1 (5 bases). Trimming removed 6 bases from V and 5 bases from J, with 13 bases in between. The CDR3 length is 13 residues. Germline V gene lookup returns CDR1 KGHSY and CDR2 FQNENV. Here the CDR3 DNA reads TGTGCCAGCAGTCAAAACCAGGGAACTGAAGCTTTCTTT. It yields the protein CASSQNQGTEAFF.

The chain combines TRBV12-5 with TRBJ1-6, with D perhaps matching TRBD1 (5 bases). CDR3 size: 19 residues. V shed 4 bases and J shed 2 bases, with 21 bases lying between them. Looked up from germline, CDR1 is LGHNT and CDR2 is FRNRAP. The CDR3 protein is CASGSRAQPGKPYNSPLHF. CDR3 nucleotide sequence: TGTGCTAGTGGTTCCCGGGCGCAACCAGGGAAGCCCTATAATTCACCCCTCCACTTT. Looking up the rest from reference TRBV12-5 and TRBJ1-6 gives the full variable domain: DARVTQTPRHKVTEMGQEVTMRCQPILGHNTVFWYRQTMMQGLELLAYFRNRAPLDDSGMPKDRFSAEMPDATLATLKIQPSEPRDSAVYFCASGSRAQPGKPYNSPLHFGNGTRLTVT.

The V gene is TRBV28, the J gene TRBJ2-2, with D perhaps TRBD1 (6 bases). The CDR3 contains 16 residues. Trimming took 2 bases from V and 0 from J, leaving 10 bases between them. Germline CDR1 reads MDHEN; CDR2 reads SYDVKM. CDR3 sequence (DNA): TGTGCCAGCAGTTTAGGACAGTTCGCGAACACCGGGGAGCTGTTTTTT. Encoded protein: CASSLGQFANTGELFF.

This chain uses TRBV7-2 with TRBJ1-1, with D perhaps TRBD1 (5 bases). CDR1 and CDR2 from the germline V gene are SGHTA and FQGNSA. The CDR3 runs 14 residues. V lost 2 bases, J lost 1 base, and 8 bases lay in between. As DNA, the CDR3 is TGTGCCAGCAGCTTATGGGGCGCGAACACTGAAGCTTTCTTT. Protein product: CASSLWGANTEAFF.

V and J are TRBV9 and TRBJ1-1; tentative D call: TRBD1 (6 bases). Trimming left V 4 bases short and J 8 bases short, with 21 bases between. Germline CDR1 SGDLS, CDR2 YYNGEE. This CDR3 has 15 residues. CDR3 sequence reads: CASSFSTGSTPEAFF. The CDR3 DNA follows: TGTGCCAGCAGCTTCTCGACAGGTAGTACCCCAGAAGCTTTCTTT.

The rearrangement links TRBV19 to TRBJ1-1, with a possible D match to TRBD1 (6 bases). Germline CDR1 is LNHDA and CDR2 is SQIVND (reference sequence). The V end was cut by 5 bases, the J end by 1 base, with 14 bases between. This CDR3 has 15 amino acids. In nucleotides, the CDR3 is TGTGCCAGTAGTCTCCCAGGGGTCACGAACACTGAAGCTTTCTTT. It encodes CASSLPGVTNTEAFF.

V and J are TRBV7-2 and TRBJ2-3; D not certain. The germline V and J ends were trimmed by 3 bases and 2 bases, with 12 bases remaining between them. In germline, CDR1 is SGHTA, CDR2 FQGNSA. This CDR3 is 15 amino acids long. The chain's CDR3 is CASSFDSPPTDTQYF. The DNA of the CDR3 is TGTGCCAGCAGCTTCGATAGCCCTCCCACAGATACGCAGTATTTT.

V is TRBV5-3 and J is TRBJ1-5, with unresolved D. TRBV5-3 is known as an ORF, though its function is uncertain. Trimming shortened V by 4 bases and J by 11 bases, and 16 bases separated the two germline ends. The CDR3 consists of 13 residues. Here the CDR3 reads CARSLGNRASQHF. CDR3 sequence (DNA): TGTGCCAGAAGCCTGGGTAACCGTGCGTCCCAGCATTTT.

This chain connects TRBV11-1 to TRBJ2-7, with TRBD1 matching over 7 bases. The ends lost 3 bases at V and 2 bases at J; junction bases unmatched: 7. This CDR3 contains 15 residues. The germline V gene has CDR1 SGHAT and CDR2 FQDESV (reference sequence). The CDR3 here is CASSFRQGGTYEQYF. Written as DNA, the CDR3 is TGTGCCAGCAGCTTTCGACAGGGCGGTACCTACGAGCAGTACTTC.

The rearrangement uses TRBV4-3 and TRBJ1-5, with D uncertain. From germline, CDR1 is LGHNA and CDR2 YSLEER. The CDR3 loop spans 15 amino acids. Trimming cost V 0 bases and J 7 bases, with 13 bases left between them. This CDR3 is CASSQDGRVEQPQHF. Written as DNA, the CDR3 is TGCGCCAGCAGCCAAGATGGGAGAGTCGAGCAGCCCCAGCATTTT.

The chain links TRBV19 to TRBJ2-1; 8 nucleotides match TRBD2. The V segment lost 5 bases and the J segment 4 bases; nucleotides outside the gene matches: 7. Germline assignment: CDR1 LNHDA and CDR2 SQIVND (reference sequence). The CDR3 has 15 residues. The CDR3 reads CASSPRGDLYNEQFF. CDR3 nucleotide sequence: TGTGCCAGTAGTCCGCGGGGGGACTTGTACAATGAGCAGTTCTTC.